This T cell receptor beta chain originates from a study of graft-versus-host responses after intestinal transplantation. At the level of the study: Recipients had multivisceral, liver-intestinal, or isolated intestinal transplants.

In regard to this clone: The target antigen is unknown.

The length of the CDR3 is 14 residues. Germline V lookup: CDR1 SGHVS, CDR2 FNYEAQ. The germline V and J ends were trimmed by 4 bases and 9 bases, with 18 bases remaining between them. Repertoires were generated with immunoSEQ multiplex PCR, while TCRdb's copy carries only in-frame clones and drops some. Altogether approximately 90,000 clones are present, roughly 80% being singletons, with the ten largest covering 0.75% to 0.85%. The sequenced sample was unstimulated CD4+ T cells sorted from spleen or lymph node cells, obtained before intestinal transplant. V and J are TRBV7-6 and TRBJ1-2; weak D call: TRBD1 (5 bases). The sequence was collected from a human donor who received an intestinal transplant. The CDR3 DNA reads TGTGCCAGCAGCTCCTCTGGGGAGGGGTTGTGCTACACCTTC. Its protein product is CASSSSGEGLCYTF.